Here is one T cell receptor beta chain with its context. Indicated time point: baseline, week 1 (first vaccination visit). Treatment here: pre-vaccination baseline after standard-of-care therapy. Germline V gene data show CDR1 as MNHEY and CDR2 as SVGAGI. There are 15 residues in the CDR3. The V gene lost 2 bases and the J gene lost 2 bases, with 12 bases spanning the gap. The table came from immunoSEQ multiplex PCR; TCRdb's copy has only in-frame clones and leaves some out. This sample carries tens of thousands of clones, under 80% of them seen once, and the ten largest clones take less than 9.5%. The sample originates from a study of a mutant IDH1 vaccine in newly diagnosed glioma.

The V and J genes are TRBV6-5 and TRBJ1-1; D gene unclear. The specimen was PBMCs, collected from a glioma patient treated with radiotherapy, temozolomide or both. The receptor was isolated from a man aged 35 to 55 with glioma. Some clones in this sample may be carry-over from other donors' samples. The CDR3 region has the DNA TGTGCCAGCAGTTACCCCCCGGGGATCAACACTGAAGCTTTCTTT. Its translation: CASSYPPGINTEAFF.